This record covers a single T cell receptor (beta chain). The antigen is not known. Germline assignment: CDR1 SGHRS and CDR2 YFSETQ. CDR3 length: 14 amino acids. Trimming stripped 4 bases from V and 0 bases from J, with 11 bases between. These data originate in a study of OX40 agonist ivuxolimab in advanced cancers. Findings of the study overall: Undetermined was the antigen specificity of the expanded peripheral T cells.

Assay: immunoSEQ multiplex PCR; the TCRdb copy retains only in-frame clones and omits some. The sample records about 48,000 clones, approximately 79% being singletons. The clonotype was recovered from an adult with an advanced solid tumor such as melanoma, head and neck, liver or kidney cancer. This material consisted of CD4+ or CD8+ T cells sorted from blood, taken in a trial of the OX40 agonist ivuxolimab. V and J are TRBV5-1 and TRBJ2-7; no clear D gene. For the CDR3, the DNA is TGCGCCAGCAGCCCGTCCCTGAGCTCCTACGAGCAGTACTTC. Its translation is CASSPSLSSYEQYF. The full variable domain, with the rest looked up from reference TRBV5-1 and TRBJ2-7, is KAGVTQTPRYLIKTRGQQVTLSCSPISGHRSVSWYQQTPGQGLQFLFEYFSETQRNKGNFPGRFSGRQFSNSRSEMNVSTLELGDSALYLCASSPSLSSYEQYFGPGTRLTVT.